This record concerns one TCR beta chain sequence. This clonotype was observed many times. Its antigen remains undetermined. There are no base qualities to consult, and no much larger clone falls within one base. Library preparation was by 5' RACE. Instrument on record: NextSeq 500. The TCR library protocol attached unique molecular identifiers to individual cDNA molecules to correct for sequencing error and PCR bias. Sequencing covered both TCR alpha and beta chains, and within each sample the abundances of alpha and beta sequences were tightly co-correlated. Under the source paper's analysis protocol: Decombinator V4 was used to perform V gene, J gene and CDR3 annotation of TCR sequences. Expanded TCRs were defined as changing significantly between any two time points under a Poisson model with p below 0.0001. TCR abundances were normalised to the total number of TCRs sequenced in each sample and reported as counts per million. MAIT TCRs were defined by TRAV1-2 paired with TRAJ12, TRAJ20 or TRAJ33, and iNKT TCRs by TRAV10 paired with TRAJ18. A search of VDJdb, accessed on 1 November 2021, was run for TCRs annotated to CMV, EBV and SARS-CoV-2, with TCRs annotated for multiple antigens excluded. TCRdb passed the public sequencing reads through fastp at Q25 and MiXCR, retaining productive beta sequences. Identical CDR3 proteins give one entry, which carries the most common genes and DNA. These V and J calls are TCRdb output, not the study's own analysis. For this sample there are more than 25,000 distinct CDR3 sequences; about 9.5% appear just once. Of the sample, roughly 13% is held by the ten largest clones.

This was a case-control study nested in a cohort of healthcare workers in London, UK, who had nasopharyngeal swab PCR tests and blood samples taken every week. Healthcare workers were recruited during the week of the UK lockdown, between 23 and 31 March 2020, and followed weekly for up to roughly 15 weeks. CDR1 DFQATT and CDR2 SNEGSKA are derived from the germline V gene (reference sequence). V was cut back by 2 bases and J by 0 bases, leaving a gap of 17 bases between them. From the cysteine up to the phenylalanine, the CDR3 has a length of 16 residues. CDR3 DNA is the only sequence kept; it has 48 bases, read in frame from the first base. The sample belongs to a study of early T cells in non-severe SARS-CoV-2 infection (TCRdb year 2021). Regarding the research as a whole: TCR sequencing used bulk RNA from unsorted whole blood, so alpha and beta chains could not be paired. The investigation overall reported the following: Matching against VDJdb was skewed toward anti-spike CD8 responses, likely underestimated virus-specific expansions, and missed private and CD4 specificities.

The clonotype comes from an adult who was a healthcare worker with PCR-confirmed SARS-CoV-2 infection or an uninfected control (not recorded which). Rearrangement joined TRBV20-1 to TRBJ2-7; the D gene is perhaps TRBD1, on 6 matching bases. The specimen sequenced was whole blood. For the CDR3, the sequence is CSARPRQAQTSYEQYF. The DNA reads TGCAGTGCTAGACCAAGACAGGCCCAGACCTCCTACGAGCAGTACTTC.